This TCR beta chain is drawn from a study of OX40 agonist ivuxolimab in advanced cancers. Study overall: Given to patients was ivuxolimab, an agonistic anti-OX40 (CD134) antibody.

Study results and limitations: Clonal expansion by week 6 occurred in CD4+ and CD8+ blood T cells (at 0.1 to 3.0 mg/kg).

The method was immunoSEQ multiplex PCR; TCRdb's version includes in-frame clones alone and lacks a portion of them. Here the sample spans approximately 30,000 clones, roughly 89% being singletons. Notes on this clone: Antigen specificity is unknown.

Source: CD4+ or CD8+ T cells sorted from blood, taken in a trial of the OX40 agonist ivuxolimab. The sequence was obtained from an adult with an advanced solid tumor such as melanoma, head and neck, liver or kidney cancer.

The CDR3 DNA sequence: TGTGCCAGCAGTACCACTACCTCGGACAGGGGGCGTTATGGCTACACCTTC. It codes for CASSTTTSDRGRYGYTF. This sequence joins TRBV28 and TRBJ1-2; TRBD1 agrees at 11 bases. The CDR3 length is 17 residues. Germline values: CDR1 MDHEN, CDR2 SYDVKM. Trimming cost V 5 bases and J 5 bases; bases outside gene matches: 13.